The clone carrying this T cell receptor (beta chain) was seen many times. As yet, its antigen is unknown. This sample was taken from a study of shared clonotypes between healthy human individuals. This table comes from immunoSEQ multiplex PCR, and its TCRdb copy is limited to in-frame clones, with some not included. The repertoire holds roughly 1,100,000 clones, approximately 70% seen once, with approximately 1.5% in the top ten. Study-wide results and limits: Across subsets, estimated richness was generally greater for naive than for memory populations. Sampling was confined to blood; repertoires within tissues likely differ. Shared across a few donors were around 5% of the naive CD4 clonotypes.

The V end lost 5 bases, the J end lost 9 bases, and 17 bases lay between the germline ends. The CDR3 totals 14 residues. Germline CDR1 is LNHDA and CDR2 is SQIVND (reference sequence). The sequenced sample consisted of memory CD4+ T cells sorted from blood. Noted subset: CD45RA-negative fraction. V usage is TRBV19 and J usage is TRBJ2-1; D is perhaps TRBD2 (6 bases). The receptor's source is a man between 18 and 29 years old in good health. The CDR3 DNA sequence: TGTGCCAGTAGTTTGGGACTGGATAGGAGTGAGCAGTTCTTC. Its protein is CASSLGLDRSEQFF.